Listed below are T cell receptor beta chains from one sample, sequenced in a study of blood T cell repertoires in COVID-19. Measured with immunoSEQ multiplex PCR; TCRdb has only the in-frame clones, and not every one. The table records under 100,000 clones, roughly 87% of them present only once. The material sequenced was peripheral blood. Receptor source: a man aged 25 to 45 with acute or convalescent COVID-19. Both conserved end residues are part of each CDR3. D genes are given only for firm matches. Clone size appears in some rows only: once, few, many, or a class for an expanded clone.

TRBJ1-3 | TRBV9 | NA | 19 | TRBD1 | CASSPVGPGTGSSGNTIYF | TGTGCCAGCAGCCCCGTCGGTCCCGGGACAGGGAGCTCTGGAAACACCATATATTTT
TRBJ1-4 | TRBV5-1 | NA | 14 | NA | CASSFGPSGEKLFF | TGCGCCAGCAGCTTCGGCCCCTCGGGGGAAAAACTGTTTTTT
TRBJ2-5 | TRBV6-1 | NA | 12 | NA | CASSELIETQYF | TGTGCCAGCAGTGAACTTATAGAGACCCAGTACTTC
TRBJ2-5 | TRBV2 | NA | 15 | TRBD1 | CASRVGTGSIKTQYF | TGTGCCAGCAGGGTCGGGACAGGGTCTATTAAGACCCAGTACTTC
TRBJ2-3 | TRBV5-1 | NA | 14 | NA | CASSEAGRVDTQYF | TGCGCCAGCAGCGAGGCGGGCCGAGTCGATACGCAGTATTTT
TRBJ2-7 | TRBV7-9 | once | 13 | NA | CASSLAGTYEQYF | TGTGCCAGCAGCTTAGCGGGCACCTACGAGCAGTACTTC
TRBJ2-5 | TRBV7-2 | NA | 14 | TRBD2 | CASSLGTSGSPGDF | TGTGCCAGCAGCTTGGGGACTAGCGGCTCACCTGGGGACTTC
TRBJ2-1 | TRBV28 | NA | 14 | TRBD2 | CATETSGRNNEQFF | TGTGCCACCGAAACTAGCGGGAGGAACAATGAGCAGTTCTTC
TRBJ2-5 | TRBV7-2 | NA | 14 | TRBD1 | CASSSPGQQETQYF | TGTGCCAGCAGCTCCCCGGGACAGCAAGAGACCCAGTACTTC
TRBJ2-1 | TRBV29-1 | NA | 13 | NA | CSVVLNTGHAPFF | TGCAGCGTTGTTCTGAATACGGGACACGCCCCGTTCTTC
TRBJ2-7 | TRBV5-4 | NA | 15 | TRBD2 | CASSLGSSGSPEQYF | TGTGCCAGCAGCCTCGGGTCTAGCGGGAGTCCCGAGCAGTACTTC
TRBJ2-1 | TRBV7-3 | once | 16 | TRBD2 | CASSPLLAVVSNEQFF | TGTGCCAGCAGCCCCCTCCTAGCGGTCGTCTCCAATGAGCAGTTCTTC
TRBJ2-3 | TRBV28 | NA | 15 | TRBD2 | CASSHRGLAADTQYF | TGTGCCAGCAGTCACCGGGGACTAGCCGCAGATACGCAGTATTTT
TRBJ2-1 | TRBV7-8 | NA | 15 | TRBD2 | CASSLGWEGYNEQFF | TGTGCCAGCAGCTTAGGTTGGGAGGGTTACAATGAGCAGTTCTTC
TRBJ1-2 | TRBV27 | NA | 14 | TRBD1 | CASSTDRGWHGYTF | TGTGCCAGCAGTACCGACAGGGGGTGGCATGGCTACACCTTC
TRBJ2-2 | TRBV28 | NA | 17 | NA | CASRLSTGTTNTGELFF | TGTGCCAGCAGGCTCAGTACCGGGACAACGAACACCGGGGAGCTGTTTTTT
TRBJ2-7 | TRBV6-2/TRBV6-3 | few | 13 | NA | CASSYSDTYEQYF | TGTGCCAGCAGTTACTCGGACACCTACGAGCAGTACTTC
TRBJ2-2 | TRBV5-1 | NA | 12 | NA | CASTFNTGELFF | TGCGCCAGCACGTTTAACACCGGGGAGCTGTTTTTT
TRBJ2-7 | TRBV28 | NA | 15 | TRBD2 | CASSGTSGSSYEQYF | TGTGCCAGCAGTGGGACTAGCGGGAGTAGTTACGAGCAGTACTTC
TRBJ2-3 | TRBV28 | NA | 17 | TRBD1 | CASSRAPGQVSTDTQYF | TGTGCCAGCAGTCGAGCACCGGGACAGGTTAGCACAGATACGCAGTATTTT
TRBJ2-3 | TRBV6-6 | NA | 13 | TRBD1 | CASSHRGTDTQYF | TGTGCCAGCAGCCACAGGGGAACAGATACGCAGTATTTT
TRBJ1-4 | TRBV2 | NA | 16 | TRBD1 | CASISDRGHINEKLFF | TGTGCCAGCATCTCCGACAGGGGACATATTAATGAAAAACTGTTTTTT
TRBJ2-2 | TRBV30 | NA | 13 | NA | CAWSASVTGELFF | TGTGCCTGGTCGGCTAGCGTAACCGGGGAGCTGTTTTTT
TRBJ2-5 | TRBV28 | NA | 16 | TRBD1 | CASSLFGAGGQETQYF | TGTGCCAGCAGTTTATTCGGGGCAGGGGGTCAAGAGACCCAGTACTTC
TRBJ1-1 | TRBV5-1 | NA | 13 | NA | CASRPQGNTEAFF | TGCGCCAGCAGACCACAGGGGAACACTGAAGCTTTCTTT
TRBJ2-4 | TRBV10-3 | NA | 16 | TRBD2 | CAISESTSGTKNIQYF | TGTGCCATCAGTGAGTCGACTAGCGGGACGAAAAACATTCAGTACTTC
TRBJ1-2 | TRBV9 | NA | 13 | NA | CASSAQGAYGYTF | TGTGCCAGCAGCGCACAGGGAGCCTATGGCTACACCTTC
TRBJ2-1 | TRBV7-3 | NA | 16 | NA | CASSLSRGAGNNEQFF | TGTGCCAGCAGCTTATCGAGAGGGGCGGGGAACAATGAGCAGTTCTTC
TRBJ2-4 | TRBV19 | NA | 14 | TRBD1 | CASSMGQGEDIQYF | TGTGCCAGTAGTATGGGACAGGGGGAGGACATTCAGTACTTC
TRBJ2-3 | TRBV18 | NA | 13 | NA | CASSPRDGDTQYF | TGTGCCAGCTCACCCAGGGATGGAGATACGCAGTATTTT
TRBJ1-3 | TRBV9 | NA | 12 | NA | CASGEEGNTIYF | TGTGCCAGCGGGGAGGAAGGAAACACCATATATTTT
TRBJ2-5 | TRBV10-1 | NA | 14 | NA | CASSDPSKSETQYF | TGCGCCAGCAGTGACCCCTCAAAGAGCGAGACCCAGTACTTC
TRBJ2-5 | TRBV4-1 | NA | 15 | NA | CASSQGQTLQETQYF | TGCGCCAGCAGCCAAGGCCAAACTTTACAAGAGACCCAGTACTTC
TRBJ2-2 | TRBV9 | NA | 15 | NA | CASSTNERGTGELFF | TGTGCCAGCAGCACAAACGAGCGTGGCACCGGGGAGCTGTTTTTT
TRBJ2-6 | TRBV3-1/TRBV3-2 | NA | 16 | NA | CASSQRRELTANVLTF | TGTGCCAGCAGCCAACGGCGGGAACTAACGGCCAACGTCCTGACTTTC
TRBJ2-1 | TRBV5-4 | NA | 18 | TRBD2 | CASSLGLAGPGGDNEQFF | TGTGCCAGCAGCTTGGGACTAGCGGGTCCGGGAGGCGACAATGAGCAGTTCTTC
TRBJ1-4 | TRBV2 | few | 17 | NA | CASSTQLETGTNEKLFF | TGTGCCAGCAGTACGCAACTGGAAACAGGAACTAATGAAAAACTGTTTTTT
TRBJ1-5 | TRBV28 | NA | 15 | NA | CASSLYNVGFKPQHF | TGTGCCAGCAGTTTATATAATGTCGGGTTTAAACCCCAGCATTTT
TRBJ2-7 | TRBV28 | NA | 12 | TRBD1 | CASSSDRYEQYF | TGTGCCAGCAGCTCGGACAGGTACGAGCAGTACTTC
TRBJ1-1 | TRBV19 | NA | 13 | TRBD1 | CASQGTANTEAFF | TGTGCCAGCCAGGGGACAGCCAACACTGAAGCTTTCTTT
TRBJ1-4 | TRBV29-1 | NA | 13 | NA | CSVEMGASEKLFF | TGCAGCGTTGAAATGGGGGCTAGTGAAAAACTGTTTTTT
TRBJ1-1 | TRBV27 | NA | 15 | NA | CARLSSGALNTEAFF | TGTGCCAGGCTTTCCTCAGGGGCCTTGAACACTGAAGCTTTCTTT
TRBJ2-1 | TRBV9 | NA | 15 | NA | CASSPRGDSYNEQFF | TGTGCCAGCAGCCCCAGGGGGGACTCCTACAATGAGCAGTTCTTC
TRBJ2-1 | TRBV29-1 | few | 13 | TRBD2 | CSGLAGDFGEQFF | TGCAGCGGACTAGCGGGAGATTTCGGTGAGCAGTTCTTC
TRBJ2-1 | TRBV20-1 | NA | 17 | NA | CSASHMGAGEATNEQFF | TGCAGTGCTAGTCACATGGGGGCGGGAGAGGCGACGAATGAGCAGTTCTTC
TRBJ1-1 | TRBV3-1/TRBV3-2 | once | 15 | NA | CASSPGHGGGTEAFF | TGTGCCAGCAGCCCGGGCCACGGAGGCGGCACTGAAGCTTTCTTT
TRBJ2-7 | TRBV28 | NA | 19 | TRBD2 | CASSFSGLAGGDLLYEQYF | TGTGCCAGCAGTTTCTCCGGACTAGCGGGAGGGGATCTCCTCTACGAGCAGTACTTC
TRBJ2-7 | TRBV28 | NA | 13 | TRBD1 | CASSFRDRGEQYF | TGTGCCAGCAGTTTTCGAGACAGGGGGGAGCAGTACTTC
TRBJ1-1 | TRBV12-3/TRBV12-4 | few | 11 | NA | CASSLGGEAFF | TGTGCCAGCAGTTTAGGAGGTGAAGCTTTCTTT
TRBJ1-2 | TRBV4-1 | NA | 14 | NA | CASSQDRGNYGYTF | TGCGCCAGCAGCCAAGATAGGGGTAACTATGGCTACACCTTC
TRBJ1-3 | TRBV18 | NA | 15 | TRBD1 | CASSRQGATGNTIYF | TGTGCCAGCTCACGCCAGGGGGCTACTGGAAACACCATATATTTT
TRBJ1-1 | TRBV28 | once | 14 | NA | CASSPPDSLAEAFF | TGTGCCAGCAGCCCCCCCGACAGCTTGGCTGAAGCTTTCTTT
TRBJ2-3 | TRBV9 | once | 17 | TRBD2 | CASSVQLAGGFTDTQYF | TGTGCCAGCAGCGTCCAACTAGCGGGAGGATTCACAGATACGCAGTATTTT
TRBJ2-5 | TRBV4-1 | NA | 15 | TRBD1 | CASSQGDRGRETQYF | TGCGCCAGCAGCCAAGGGGACAGGGGGCGAGAGACCCAGTACTTC
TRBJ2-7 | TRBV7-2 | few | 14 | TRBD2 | CASRQVAGGGEQYF | TGTGCCAGCAGACAGGTAGCGGGGGGCGGCGAGCAGTACTTC
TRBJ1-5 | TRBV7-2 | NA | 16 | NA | CASSFVPGLSHWPQHF | TGTGCCAGCAGCTTTGTACCGGGACTGAGCCACTGGCCCCAGCATTTT
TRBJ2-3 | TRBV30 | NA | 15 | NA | CAWSVTTGGTDTQYF | TGTGCCTGGAGTGTAACGACTGGGGGGACAGATACGCAGTATTTT
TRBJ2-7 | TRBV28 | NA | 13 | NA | CASTRRSSYEQYF | TGTGCCAGCACCCGAAGATCTAGCTACGAGCAGTACTTC
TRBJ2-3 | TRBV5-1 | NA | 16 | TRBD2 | CASSLAPSGSTDTQYF | TGCGCCAGCAGCTTGGCCCCTAGCGGGAGTACAGATACGCAGTATTTT
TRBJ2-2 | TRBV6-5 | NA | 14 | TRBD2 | CASIASGDTGELFF | TGTGCCAGCATTGCTAGCGGAGACACCGGGGAGCTGTTTTTT